This T cell receptor beta chain was found in a study of blood T cell repertoires in COVID-19. The overall study: Italy, Spain and the United States were the sources of the convalescent and acute COVID-19 samples. Sources were T cells, B-cell-depleted T cells, or PBMCs; the material itself was cDNA or gDNA.

This clone was seen a single time. Methods used by the authors: For nucleated cells, counts were estimated from reference gene primer amplification. Measured with immunoSEQ multiplex PCR; TCRdb has only the in-frame clones, and not every one. That table is the source of V, J and clone size, and D and trimming were worked out from the DNA. Here the sample spans about 290,000 clones, around nine tenths being singletons. This CDR3 is built from 17 residues. Germline CDR1 reads SGHKS; CDR2 reads YYEKEE (reference sequence). V gave up 0 bases and J gave up 0 bases, with 10 bases separating them. Sample: peripheral blood. The sequence came from a woman between 40 and 55 years old who had recovered from COVID-19. The rearrangement joins TRBV5-5 to TRBJ1-6; D not resolved. CDR3 sequence: CASSLVSGSSYNSPLHF. Written as DNA, the CDR3 is TGTGCCAGCAGCTTGGTCAGCGGCAGCTCCTATAATTCACCCCTCCACTTT.